Shown below are 29 T cell receptor beta chains from a single sample sequenced in a study of cytomegalovirus exposure and HLA in healthy donors. Primers: 60 Vbeta forward and 13 Jbeta reverse. Clones were sequenced by immunoSEQ multiplex PCR, and TCRdb holds only the in-frame ones, with some missing. The data show 35,000 to 55,000 clones, 51% seen once. Sequenced: PBMCs. These receptor sequences come from a man aged 55 to 70 in good health and CMV-seronegative.

This chain links TRBV7-2 with TRBJ1-1; tentative D call: TRBD1 (5 bases). V was pared by 1 base and J by 6 bases, with 15 bases between. CDR3 length: 15 amino acids. CDR1 SGHTA and CDR2 FQGNSA come from the germline V gene. The CDR3 protein is CASSLVGVRGAEAFF. CDR3 nucleotides: TGTGCCAGCAGCTTAGTTGGGGTTCGGGGGGCTGAAGCTTTCTTT.

The V and J genes are TRBV2 and TRBJ1-1; TRBD1 agrees at 8 bases. The junction had 4 bases not matched to a gene; V was cut back by 5 bases and J by 5 bases. CDR1 and CDR2 from the germline V gene are SNHLY and FYNNEI. The CDR3 spans 13 residues. CDR3 sequence: CASSNRGRTEAFF. CDR3 bases: TGTGCCAGCAGTAACAGGGGGAGGACTGAAGCTTTCTTT.

This clone was counted between two and nine times. This chain connects TRBV19 to TRBJ2-5, with TRBD1 as a possible D gene (5 bases). V lost 1 base and J lost 7, with 19 bases in between. This CDR3 spans 16 amino acids. CDR1 LNHDA and CDR2 SQIVND come from the germline V gene (reference sequence). In nucleotides, the CDR3 is TGTGCCAGTAGTATAGCTCCTGGGCAGGGCCCGGGGACCCAGTACTTC. It encodes CASSIAPGQGPGTQYF.

This clone was counted between two and nine times. This chain links TRBV11-2 with TRBJ2-7, with 7 bases aligning to TRBD1. The V gene's germline CDR1 is SGHAT and CDR2 FQNNGV. The CDR3 is 15 residues long. V lost 2 bases and J lost 4; bases outside the gene matches: 8. CDR3 nucleotide sequence: TGTGCCAGCAGCTTAACTACAGGGGTTCTGTACGAGCAGTACTTC. Encoded protein: CASSLTTGVLYEQYF.

This clone has more than one count but fewer than ten. V gene TRBV5-4 combines with J gene TRBJ2-1, with D perhaps matching TRBD1 (6 bases). The CDR3 covers 14 residues. V was cut by 4 bases and J by 6 bases, with 14 bases left in between. Germline CDR1 reads SGHNT; CDR2 reads YYREEE (reference sequence). CDR3 sequence reads: CASSTNRVPNEQFF. Here the CDR3 DNA reads TGTGCCAGCAGCACAAACAGGGTCCCCAATGAGCAGTTCTTC.

This clone was seen a few times. This chain connects TRBV18 to TRBJ2-5; tentatively, D is TRBD2 (5 bases). CDR1 and CDR2 from the germline V gene are KGHSH and LQKENI. There are 13 residues in the CDR3. V was cut by 5 bases and J by 2 bases, with 9 bases left in between. CDR3 residues: CASSNSGQETQYF. The CDR3 coding sequence is TGTGCCAGCTCAAACAGCGGACAAGAGACCCAGTACTTC.

As concerns this clone: A read error may account for a junction end that differs from germline. This sequence joins TRBV10-3 and TRBJ2-1, with TRBD2 identical over 8 bases. Germline loops: CDR1 ENHRY, CDR2 SYGVKD. This CDR3 has 16 residues. CDR3 residues: CANSGDRSGGYNEQFF. For the CDR3, the DNA is TGTGCCAACAGTGGGGACCGATCGGGGGGGTACAATGAGCAGTTCTTC.

The chain's CDR3 is CASSLQTGGSGRAHNEQFF. In DNA form, the CDR3 reads TGTGCCAGCAGCTTGCAAACCGGGGGCAGCGGGAGGGCCCACAATGAGCAGTTCTTC. The rearrangement joins TRBV7-2 to TRBJ2-1, with TRBD2 matching 10 bases. With 3 bases clipped from V and 5 bases from J, the junction kept 16 bases outside the gene matches. The CDR3 extends over 19 amino acids. Germline lookup yields CDR1 SGHTA and CDR2 FQGNSA.

V gene TRBV5-1 combines with J gene TRBJ2-1; 13 bases map to TRBD2. Germline loops: CDR1 SGHRS, CDR2 YFSETQ. The ends lost 3 bases at V and 9 bases at J; junction bases unmatched: 9. The CDR3 loop spans 16 amino acids. The CDR3 coding sequence is TGCGCCAGCAGCTCTAGGACTAGCGGGAGCCCGGGTGAGCAGTTCTTC. This codes for CASSSRTSGSPGEQFF.

The chain is built from TRBV4-1 and TRBJ1-2; 9 nucleotides agree with TRBD1. Germline V gene lookup returns CDR1 MGHRA and CDR2 YSYEKL. This CDR3 is built from 16 residues. With 1 base clipped from V and 7 bases from J, the junction kept 10 bases outside the gene matches. CDR3 DNA sequence: TGCGCCAGCAGCCAAGTTCCGGGACAGGGAGTGGGTGGCTACACCTTC. It encodes CASSQVPGQGVGGYTF.

There are a few counts of this clone. The chain links TRBV11-2 to TRBJ2-1; D is ambiguous. Deletions cut 0 bases from V and 0 bases from J, with 6 bases between. The CDR3 has 15 amino acids. Per germline, CDR1 SGHAT and CDR2 FQNNGV. This CDR3 reads CASSLDRSSYNEQFF. The CDR3 DNA is TGTGCCAGCAGCTTAGATCGGTCCTCCTACAATGAGCAGTTCTTC.

The chain links TRBV10-3 to TRBJ2-3, with 10 bases lining up with TRBD2. Unmatched junction bases numbered 10, after V lost 4 bases and J lost 6 bases. This CDR3 has 16 amino acids. Germline assignment: CDR1 ENHRY and CDR2 SYGVKD. DNA for the CDR3: TGTGCCATCAGTGGGGTAGCGGGAGGTTCGGCGGATACGCAGTATTTT. This sequence encodes CAISGVAGGSADTQYF.

This chain joins TRBV12-5 and TRBJ2-3; 10 positions agree with TRBD2. Germline-derived CDR1 and CDR2 are LGHNT and FRNRAP. J was trimmed by 5 bases and V by 2 bases; bases with no gene match: 10. CDR3 length equals 17 residues. Here the CDR3 reads CASGLPYKLAGVDTQYF. CDR3 nucleotides: TGTGCTAGTGGTTTGCCATACAAGCTAGCGGGAGTAGATACGCAGTATTTT. Using reference TRBV12-5 and TRBJ2-3 for the parts outside the CDR3, the full variable domain is DARVTQTPRHKVTEMGQEVTMRCQPILGHNTVFWYRQTMMQGLELLAYFRNRAPLDDSGMPKDRFSAEMPDATLATLKIQPSEPRDSAVYFCASGLPYKLAGVDTQYFGPGTRLTVL.

The J gene is TRBJ1-5, the V gene TRBV2; D is ambiguous. V was shortened by 3 bases and J by 4 bases, with 10 bases between the two germline ends. Germline-derived CDR1 and CDR2 are SNHLY and FYNNEI. CDR3 size: 14 residues. This chain's CDR3 is CASSDGPRNQPQHF. DNA of the CDR3: TGTGCCAGCAGTGACGGTCCGAGAAATCAGCCCCAGCATTTT.

The rearrangement links TRBV6-5 to TRBJ1-5, with no clear D. Germline V gene data show CDR1 as MNHEY and CDR2 as SVGAGI. The length of the CDR3 is 13 residues. Trimming shortened V by 5 bases and J by 2 bases, and 7 bases separated the two germline ends. CDR3 nucleotides: TGTGCCAGCAGTCCGCCGGGCAATCAGCCCCAGCATTTT. The encoded protein is CASSPPGNQPQHF.

There are a few counts of this clone. This sequence joins TRBV25-1 and TRBJ1-2; D not resolved. V lost 1 base, J lost 5 bases, and 8 bases lay in between. CDR3 length equals 13 residues. Germline V lookup: CDR1 MGHDK, CDR2 SYGVNS. The chain's CDR3 is CASSESGLYGYTF. The CDR3 nucleotides read TGTGCCAGCAGTGAATCGGGGTTATATGGCTACACCTTC.

V usage is TRBV10-3 and J usage is TRBJ2-7, with 10 bases aligning to TRBD1. Losses at the gene ends were 6 bases for V and 5 bases for J; bases not matched to a gene: 7. The CDR3 contains 14 residues. Germline V gene sequence: CDR1 ENHRY, CDR2 SYGVKD. The DNA for the CDR3 is TGTGCCATCAGGCGGGACAGGGGTAACGACGAGCAGTACTTC. It encodes CAIRRDRGNDEQYF.

V gene TRBV30 combines with J gene TRBJ1-3; a weak D match, TRBD1 (6 bases). Between the trimmed V and J ends, which lost 3 bases and 3 bases, there was a span of 9 bases. The CDR3 is 13 amino acids. Germline V gene data show CDR1 as GTSNPN and CDR2 as SVGIG (reference sequence). This chain's CDR3 is CAWRQGGGNTIYF. DNA of the CDR3: TGTGCCTGGAGACAAGGGGGTGGAAACACCATATATTTT.

The rearrangement uses TRBV9 and TRBJ2-7, with TRBD2 matching 8 bases. The CDR3 sequence is 15 residues long. CDR1 is SGDLS, CDR2 YYNGEE, per germline. V lost 2 bases, J lost 6 bases, and 10 bases stayed unmatched. CDR3 in DNA: TGTGCCAGCAGCGTCGCGGGAGGAGGTGGGTTCGAGCAGTACTTC. Translated, it gives CASSVAGGGGFEQYF. Complete variable domain (other parts from reference TRBV9 and TRBJ2-7): DSGVTQTPKHLITATGQRVTLRCSPRSGDLSVYWYQQSLDQGLQFLIQYYNGEERAKGNILERFSAQQFPDLHSELNLSSLELGDSALYFCASSVAGGGGFEQYFGPGTRLTVT.

The gene calls are TRBV5-1 and TRBJ2-2; the D gene is possibly TRBD1 (5 bases). The CDR3 has 14 residues. Germline V gene sequence: CDR1 SGHRS, CDR2 YFSETQ. The ends were cut back, 4 bases at V and 2 bases at J, with 9 bases in the middle. The CDR3 bases are TGCGCCAGCAGCGAAACAGGAAACACCGGGGAGCTGTTTTTT. The encoded protein is CASSETGNTGELFF.

This rearrangement joins TRBV30 to TRBJ2-7, with 9 bases identical to TRBD1. Germline-derived CDR1 and CDR2 are GTSNPN and SVGIG (reference sequence). The CDR3 contains 13 residues. V dropped 7 bases and J dropped 2; count of bases not matched to a gene: 6. The CDR3 DNA follows: TGTGCCTCAAGGGACAGGGCGACCTACGAGCAGTACTTC. This encodes CASRDRATYEQYF. Full variable domain (outside the CDR3, taken from reference TRBV30 and TRBJ2-7): SQTIHQWPATLVQPVGSPLSLECTVEGTSNPNLYWYRQAAGRGLQLLFYSVGIGQISSEVPQNLSASRPQDRQFILSSKKLLLSDSGFYLCASRDRATYEQYFGPGTRLTVT.

In its sample, this clone was seen a few times. The V call is TRBV7-7, the J call TRBJ2-2; 9 bases match TRBD1. Germline lookup yields CDR1 SSHAT and CDR2 FNYEAQ (reference sequence). CDR3 length: 15 residues. The V and J ends lost 5 bases and 5 bases, in that order; junction bases with no gene match: 6. CDR3 region: CASSPGTGMTGELFF. The CDR3 DNA is TGTGCCAGCAGCCCCGGGACAGGGATGACCGGGGAGCTGTTTTTT.

The chain has TRBV7-9 and TRBJ1-1; D might be TRBD1 (5 bases). Germline loops: CDR1 SEHNR, CDR2 FQNEAQ (reference sequence). The CDR3 has 16 amino acids. V lost 5 bases and J 4 bases, leaving 20 bases between the germline ends. The CDR3: CASSNLPSGGVTEAFF. CDR3 bases: TGTGCCAGCAGCAATCTACCCTCGGGGGGAGTCACTGAAGCTTTCTTT.

This clone was seen a few times. This rearrangement joins TRBV30 to TRBJ1-2; 8 bases match TRBD1. The trim removed 4 bases at V and 5 bases at J, leaving 12 bases unmatched. Germline CDR1 is GTSNPN and CDR2 is SVGIG (reference sequence). The CDR3 length is 15 residues. Here the CDR3 DNA reads TGTGCCTGGACCTATCTTCGGACAGGGACATATGGCTACACCTTC. Protein: CAWTYLRTGTYGYTF.

Only a few counts were recorded for this clone. J is TRBJ2-1 and V is TRBV5-6, with no clear D. Trimming cost V 1 base and J 6 bases, with 8 bases left between them. The CDR3 extends over 13 amino acids. Germline V gene lookup returns CDR1 SGHDT and CDR2 YYEEEE. The CDR3 DNA reads TGTGCCAGCAGCTTGCCCTCAGGCAATGAGCAGTTCTTC. This encodes CASSLPSGNEQFF.

This chain uses TRBV2 with TRBJ2-5; 9 bases fit TRBD1. Trimming removed 3 bases from V and 5 bases from J; junction bases left unmatched: 7. Germline CDR1 and CDR2: SNHLY and FYNNEI. The CDR3 length is 15 residues. The CDR3 is CASSDPGQGGETQYF. CDR3 nucleotides: TGTGCCAGCAGTGACCCGGGACAGGGAGGGGAGACCCAGTACTTC.

The chain is built from TRBV2 and TRBJ1-5, with TRBD1 matching 7 bases. Germline V gene sequence: CDR1 SNHLY, CDR2 FYNNEI. With 6 bases clipped from V and 7 bases from J, the junction kept 6 bases outside the gene matches. This CDR3 is built from 13 residues. CDR3 region: CASRVTGNQPQHF. The CDR3 DNA reads TGTGCCAGCAGGGTGACAGGGAACCAGCCCCAGCATTTT.

The chain uses TRBV6-1 and TRBJ1-4, with D perhaps matching TRBD1 (6 bases). Germline CDR1 and CDR2: MNHNS and SASEGT. Trimming stripped 6 bases from V and 5 bases from J, with 16 bases between. There are 15 residues in the CDR3. The CDR3 here is CASRAPGAGNEKLFF. The CDR3, as DNA: TGTGCCAGCAGGGCCCCAGGGGCCGGCAATGAAAAACTGTTTTTT.

This clone was observed a handful of times. The chain joins TRBV6-4 to TRBJ2-3; 10 bases map to TRBD2. V lost 0 bases to trimming and J lost 3 bases; unmatched junction nucleotides: 3. From germline, CDR1 is MRHNA and CDR2 SNTAGT. This CDR3 spans 16 amino acids. This CDR3 is CASSDSLAGDTDTQYF. The CDR3 DNA sequence: TGTGCCAGCAGTGACTCGCTAGCGGGAGATACAGATACGCAGTATTTT.